This T cell receptor (beta chain) was recorded in a study of blood T cell repertoires in COVID-19. The wider study: Acute-phase and convalescent COVID-19 samples originated in the United States, Italy and Spain. PBMCs, B-cell-depleted T cells, or T cells were the source of the cDNA or gDNA that made up the material.

As originally analysed: Cell counts per sample came from amplifying reference gene primers. Clones were sequenced by immunoSEQ multiplex PCR, and TCRdb holds only the in-frame ones, with some missing. The V and J calls and clone size come from that table; D and trimming were worked out from the DNA. The sample has roughly 14,000 clones; 85% to 90% are singletons. The origin of this receptor is a man aged 50 to 60 with active COVID-19. The sequenced material came from peripheral blood.

Written as DNA, the CDR3 is TGCGCCAGCAGCTTGAGAGCCACTTCAGGGGGCACTGAAGCTTTCTTT. Translating gives CASSLRATSGGTEAFF. This chain links TRBV5-1 with TRBJ1-1, with TRBD1 matching 7 bases. This CDR3 region has 16 residues. The germline CDR1 and CDR2 sequences are SGHRS and YFSETQ. V shed 1 base, J shed 4 bases, and the junction held 10 bases outside the gene matches.